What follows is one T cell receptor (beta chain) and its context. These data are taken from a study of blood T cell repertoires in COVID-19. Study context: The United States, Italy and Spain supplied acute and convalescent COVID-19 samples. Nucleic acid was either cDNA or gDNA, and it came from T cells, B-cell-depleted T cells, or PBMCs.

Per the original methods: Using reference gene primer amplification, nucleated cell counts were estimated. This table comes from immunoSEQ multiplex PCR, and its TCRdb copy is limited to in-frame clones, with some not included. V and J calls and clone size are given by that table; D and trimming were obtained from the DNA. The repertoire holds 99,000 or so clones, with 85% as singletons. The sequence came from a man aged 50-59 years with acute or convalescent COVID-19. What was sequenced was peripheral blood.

In DNA form, the CDR3 reads TGTGCCAGCAGTTACTCGAGCGCTCAGCCCCAGCATTTT. Its protein is CASSYSSAQPQHF. The chain links TRBV6-5 to TRBJ1-5; no reliable D call. The V and J ends lost 0 bases and 6 bases respectively, with 6 bases between them. Germline CDR1 MNHEY, CDR2 SVGAGI. The CDR3 is 13 amino acids.